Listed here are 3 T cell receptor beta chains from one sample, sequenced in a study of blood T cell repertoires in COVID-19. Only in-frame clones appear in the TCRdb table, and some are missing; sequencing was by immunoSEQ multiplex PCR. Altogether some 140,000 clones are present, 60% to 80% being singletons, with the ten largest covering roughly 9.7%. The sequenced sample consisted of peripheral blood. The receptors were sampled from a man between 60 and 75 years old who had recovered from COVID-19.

CDR3 nucleotides: TGTGCCAGCAGTTTATCGCACTCACCAGATACGCAGTATTTT. Translated: CASSLSHSPDTQYF. J is TRBJ2-3 and V is TRBV28, with no clear D. Germline CDR1 MDHEN, CDR2 SYDVKM. V was shortened by 1 base and J by 4 bases, with 9 bases between the two germline ends. The CDR3 length is 14 residues.

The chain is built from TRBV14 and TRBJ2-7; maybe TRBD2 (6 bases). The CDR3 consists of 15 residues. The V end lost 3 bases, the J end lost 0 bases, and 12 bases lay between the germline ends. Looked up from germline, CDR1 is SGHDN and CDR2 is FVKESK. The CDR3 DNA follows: TGTGCCAGCAGCCAGGGACTGCTCAACTCCTACGAGCAGTACTTC. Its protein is CASSQGLLNSYEQYF.

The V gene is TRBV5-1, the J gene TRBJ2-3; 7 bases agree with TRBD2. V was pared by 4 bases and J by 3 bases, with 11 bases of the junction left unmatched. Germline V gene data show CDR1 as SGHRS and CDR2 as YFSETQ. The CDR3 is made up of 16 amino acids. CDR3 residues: CASSAGTNPSTDTQYF. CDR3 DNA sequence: TGCGCCAGCAGCGCCGGGACTAACCCAAGTACAGATACGCAGTATTTT.